The entry that follows covers one TCR beta chain sequence. The sample comes from a study of blood T cell repertoires in COVID-19. Sequenced by immunoSEQ multiplex PCR; TCRdb stores in-frame clones only, minus some. The top ten hold 1.5% to 2% of the sample, which has about 480,000 clones, roughly 90% seen once. The germline V gene encodes CDR1 LGHNT and CDR2 FRNRAP. The CDR3 has 17 amino acids. V shed 2 bases and J 2 bases; nucleotides not matched to a gene: 5. The clonotype originates from a woman in her thirties or forties who had recovered from COVID-19. Sequencing used PBMCs or T cells enriched from blood (not recorded which). The chain uses TRBV12-5 and TRBJ1-3; 11 nucleotides align to TRBD1. Here the CDR3 reads CASGLRLGQGAGNTIYF. CDR3 nucleotides: TGTGCTAGTGGTTTGCGCCTGGGACAGGGGGCTGGAAACACCATATATTTT.